Presented here are 29 T cell receptor beta chains from one specimen sequenced in a study of graft-versus-host responses after intestinal transplantation. Repertoires were generated with immunoSEQ multiplex PCR, while TCRdb's copy carries only in-frame clones and drops some. The sample yields about 57,000 clones, approximately 90% seen once. Source: PBMCs, taken 26 days after transplant. Source of these receptors: a human patient who received an intestinal transplant, so some T cells may come from the graft donor.

The V call is TRBV15, the J call TRBJ1-1; weak D call: TRBD1 (6 bases). The CDR3 loop spans 14 amino acids. Trimming removed 0 bases at V and 4 bases at J, with 9 bases between. Germline loops: CDR1 LNHNV, CDR2 YYDKDF (reference sequence). The CDR3 sequence: CATSRDNRATEAFF. The CDR3 DNA is TGTGCCACCAGCAGAGACAACAGGGCCACTGAAGCTTTCTTT.

A single count supports this clone. The chain has TRBV11-2 and TRBJ1-5; the match to TRBD1 covers 10 bases. Germline V lookup: CDR1 SGHAT, CDR2 FQNNGV. The CDR3 extends over 17 amino acids. Unmatched junction bases numbered 7, after V lost 5 bases and J lost 0 bases. CDR3 sequence (DNA): TGTGCCAGCAGCCTGGGGACAGGGGCGAATAGCAATCAGCCCCAGCATTTT. Protein sequence: CASSLGTGANSNQPQHF.

The rearrangement uses TRBV6-5 and TRBJ2-5; 8 bases are a match to TRBD2. The CDR3 loop spans 15 amino acids. With V trimmed by 6 bases and J by 3 bases, 9 bases remained unmatched. Germline V gene lookup returns CDR1 MNHEY and CDR2 SVGAGI. The CDR3 sequence is CASSPTAGVEETQYF. DNA of the CDR3: TGTGCCAGCAGCCCAACAGCGGGGGTGGAAGAGACCCAGTACTTC.

The CDR3 DNA reads as TGTGCCAGCAGCTTGGTGACCGGGACAGCCACCTCCTACGAGCAGTACTTC. This gives the protein CASSLVTGTATSYEQYF. The chain employs TRBV5-8 and TRBJ2-7; 7 bases line up with TRBD1. With 0 bases clipped from V and 0 bases from J, the junction kept 9 bases outside the gene matches. The CDR3 has 17 residues. Germline CDR1 reads SGHTS; CDR2 reads YDEGEE. The complete variable domain, with remaining parts taken from reference TRBV5-8 and TRBJ2-7, reads EAGVTQSPTHLIKTRGQQATLRCSPISGHTSVYWYQQALGLGLQFLLWYDEGEERNRGNFPPRFSGRQFPNYSSELNVNALELEDSALYLCASSLVTGTATSYEQYFGPGTRLTVT.

The chain employs TRBV28 and TRBJ1-5; a possible D gene is TRBD1 (6 bases). The ends were cut back, 7 bases at V and 2 bases at J, with 12 bases in the middle. CDR3 length equals 14 residues. Germline assignment: CDR1 MDHEN and CDR2 SYDVKM. The CDR3: CASTFGGRNQPQHF. The CDR3 DNA reads TGTGCCAGCACTTTTGGGGGCCGCAATCAGCCCCAGCATTTT.

This chain links TRBV5-1 with TRBJ2-6; maybe TRBD1 (6 bases). This CDR3 comprises 18 residues. The ends were cut back, 3 bases at V and 0 bases at J, with 16 bases in the middle. In germline, CDR1 is SGHRS, CDR2 YFSETQ. CDR3: CASSSFGAGASGANVLTF. The DNA of the CDR3 is TGCGCCAGCAGCTCGTTTGGTGCAGGGGCCTCTGGGGCCAACGTCCTGACTTTC.

The chain couples TRBV7-8 to TRBJ2-3; TRBD1 aligns across 9 bases. With V trimmed by 2 bases and J by 3 bases, 9 bases remained unmatched. The CDR3 extends over 17 amino acids. Germline loops: CDR1 SGHVS, CDR2 FQNEAQ. This CDR3 is CASSLSPGTGRTDTQYF. The CDR3 region has the DNA TGTGCCAGCAGCTTATCCCCAGGGACAGGGAGGACAGATACGCAGTATTTT.

V gene TRBV28 combines with J gene TRBJ1-5, with 7 positions matching TRBD1. The V gene's germline CDR1 is MDHEN and CDR2 SYDVKM. The CDR3 loop spans 17 amino acids. With 6 bases clipped from V and 3 bases from J, the junction kept 14 bases outside the gene matches. The CDR3 DNA is TGTGCCAGCAGCGCTCAATTGGGGACAGACTACAATCAGCCCCAGCATTTT. Encoded protein: CASSAQLGTDYNQPQHF.

Many counts were recorded for this clone. Other DNA variants within this sample encode the same CDR3. V is TRBV2 and J is TRBJ2-4; 13 bases match TRBD2. Germline CDR1 SNHLY, CDR2 FYNNEI. The V gene end was trimmed by 1 base and the J gene end by 3 bases; junction bases not matched to a gene: 9. The CDR3 has 19 amino acids. CDR3 sequence (DNA): TGTGCCAGCAGTGAAGGGGGGCCACTAGCGGGGGGGCTCAAAAACATTCAGTACTTC. It specifies CASSEGGPLAGGLKNIQYF.

This chain connects TRBV7-9 to TRBJ2-7; 7 bases are a match to TRBD1. There are 15 residues in the CDR3. The germline gives CDR1 SEHNR, CDR2 FQNEAQ (reference sequence). The V segment lost 4 bases and the J segment 0 bases; nucleotides outside the gene matches: 6. The chain's CDR3 is CASSSGDSSSYEQYV. CDR3 nucleotide sequence: TGTGCCAGCAGCTCCGGGGACAGCAGCTCCTACGAGCAGTACGTC.

The chain combines TRBV4-2 with TRBJ2-1; the match to TRBD1 covers 9 bases. With V trimmed by 0 bases and J by 4 bases, 4 bases remained unmatched. The germline gives CDR1 LGHNA, CDR2 YNFKEQ. The length of the CDR3 is 16 residues. CDR3 nucleotides: TGTGCCAGCAGCCAAGAAGTGGGACAGGGTTACAATGAGCAGTTCTTC. Translating it yields CASSQEVGQGYNEQFF.

This chain links TRBV4-2 with TRBJ1-3; TRBD1 might be the D (5 bases). The CDR3 runs 17 residues. The V gene's germline CDR1 is LGHNA and CDR2 YNFKEQ. Trimming took off 6 bases at V and 4 bases at J, with 22 bases between the two ends. The CDR3 bases are TGTGCCAGCAGACCAGTCGACGCAGGGTTTGGAGGAAACACCATATATTTT. Translation gives CASRPVDAGFGGNTIYF.

This chain connects TRBV6-5 to TRBJ2-7; TRBD1 might be the D (6 bases). The CDR3 covers 12 residues. Germline assignment: CDR1 MNHEY and CDR2 SVGAGI. The CDR3 nucleotides read TGTGCGACAGGACCTAACTCCTACGAGCAGTACGTC. Translating gives CATGPNSYEQYV.

This clone has more than one count but fewer than ten. The CDR3 here is CASSQAPVPPNQPQHF. The DNA of the CDR3 is TGCGCCAGCAGCCAAGCTCCCGTTCCTCCTAATCAGCCCCAGCATTTT. The rearrangement joins TRBV4-1 to TRBJ1-5; no reliable D call. The CDR3 runs 16 residues. In germline, CDR1 is MGHRA, CDR2 YSYEKL. V lost 1 base and J 4 bases, leaving 14 bases between the germline ends.

The chain links TRBV19 to TRBJ2-7; 9 nucleotides match TRBD1. Unmatched junction bases numbered 14, after V lost 3 bases and J lost 5 bases. This CDR3 spans 17 amino acids. Germline V gives CDR1 LNHDA, CDR2 SQIVND (reference sequence). The CDR3 is CASSIIGPDRGPHEQYF. The CDR3 DNA follows: TGTGCCAGTAGTATTATTGGACCGGACAGGGGCCCCCACGAGCAGTACTTC.

The gene calls are TRBV7-9 and TRBJ1-2, with 7 bases lining up with TRBD1. This CDR3 is built from 13 residues. CDR1 and CDR2 (germline): SEHNR, FQNEAQ (reference sequence). V lost 5 bases and J lost 6; bases outside the gene matches: 6. The CDR3 nucleotides read TGTGCCAGCAGCCCAGGGGGGAATAATGGCTACACCTTC. As protein: CASSPGGNNGYTF.

This chain connects TRBV11-2 to TRBJ2-7, with TRBD2 matching 10 bases. The CDR3 sequence is 15 residues long. Germline CDR1 reads SGHAT; CDR2 reads FQNNGV. Trimming took 0 bases from V and 6 from J; bases not matched to a gene: 5. Written as DNA, the CDR3 is TGTGCCAGCAGCTTAGATCTAGCGGGAGTACTCGAGCAGTACTTC. Protein sequence: CASSLDLAGVLEQYF.

The rearrangement uses TRBV6-5 and TRBJ2-7; 8 nucleotides line up with TRBD2. Looked up from germline, CDR1 is MNHEY and CDR2 is SVGAGI. J was trimmed by 6 bases and V by 8 bases; bases with no gene match: 15. CDR3 length: 15 amino acids. The CDR3: CASSHGGGAGFEQYF. DNA of the CDR3: TGTGCCAGCTCCCACGGGGGGGGCGCGGGGTTCGAGCAGTACTTC.

This chain joins TRBV5-1 and TRBJ1-1, with 7 positions matching TRBD1. J gave up 4 bases and V 0 bases, and 12 bases lay outside the gene matches. CDR1 is SGHRS, CDR2 YFSETQ, per germline. The CDR3 totals 17 residues. The CDR3 nucleotides read TGCGCCAGCAGCTTGGGTGAAGGGGGCGCATTTAGCACTGAAGCTTTCTTT. Translated, it gives CASSLGEGGAFSTEAFF. The whole variable domain, remainder taken from reference TRBV5-1 and TRBJ1-1, is KAGVTQTPRYLIKTRGQQVTLSCSPISGHRSVSWYQQTPGQGLQFLFEYFSETQRNKGNFPGRFSGRQFSNSRSEMNVSTLELGDSALYLCASSLGEGGAFSTEAFFGQGTRLTVV.

CDR3 sequence reads: CASGPGLAETQYF. The CDR3 DNA reads TGTGCCAGCGGGCCGGGACTAGCGGAGACCCAGTACTTC. This chain links TRBV27 with TRBJ2-5; 10 bases agree with TRBD2. This CDR3 spans 13 amino acids. V shed 8 bases and J 5 bases; nucleotides not matched to a gene: 5. The germline V gene encodes CDR1 MNHEY and CDR2 SMNVEV (reference sequence).

This clone was counted only a few times. The identical CDR3 is also encoded by other nucleotide sequences in the sample. The chain combines TRBV4-3 with TRBJ1-6; a possible D gene is TRBD1 (6 bases). CDR3 length equals 14 residues. Germline V lookup: CDR1 LGHNA, CDR2 YSLEER. The ends were cut back, 4 bases at V and 8 bases at J, with 12 bases in the middle. CDR3 protein: CASSPDSIHSPLHF. The CDR3 DNA sequence: TGCGCCAGCAGCCCGGACAGTATTCATTCACCCCTCCACTTT.

This chain joins TRBV2 and TRBJ1-5; weak D call: TRBD1 (5 bases). Deletions cut 9 bases from V and 4 bases from J, with 10 bases between. The length of the CDR3 is 12 residues. Looked up from germline, CDR1 is SNHLY and CDR2 is FYNNEI. The CDR3 sequence is CASGGGNQPQHF. CDR3 bases: TGTGCCAGTGGGGGGGGGAATCAGCCCCAGCATTTT.

The rearrangement links TRBV2 to TRBJ2-1, with 9 bases matching TRBD2. Per the germline V gene, CDR1 is SNHLY and CDR2 is FYNNEI. After removal of 2 bases from V and 1 base from J, the junction contained 0 bases not matched to a gene. This CDR3 contains 15 residues. CDR3 DNA: TGTGCCAGCAGTGAACTAGCGGGATCCTACAATGAGCAGTTCTTC. It encodes CASSELAGSYNEQFF.

The chain carries TRBV6-5 and TRBJ1-2, with a possible D match to TRBD1 (6 bases). Germline V gene sequence: CDR1 MNHEY, CDR2 SVGAGI. V lost 6 bases to trimming and J lost 0 bases, with 11 bases between them. The CDR3 has 14 residues. CDR3 DNA: TGTGCCAGCAGAGGGACACCTTCTAACTATGGCTACACCTTC. It is translated as CASRGTPSNYGYTF.

The CDR3 coding sequence is TGCGCCAGCAGCAAGCCGGGACAGAGGGCAGATACGCAGTATTTT. This translates into CASSKPGQRADTQYF. This sequence joins TRBV5-1 and TRBJ2-3; 7 nucleotides match TRBD1. V trimming: 4 bases; J trimming: 4 bases; junction bases outside the gene matches: 9. CDR1 and CDR2 (germline): SGHRS, YFSETQ. The CDR3 contains 15 residues.

The chain has TRBV7-9 and TRBJ1-1; 9 nucleotides agree with TRBD1. The CDR3 covers 14 residues. The V gene end was trimmed by 8 bases and the J gene end by 7 bases; junction bases not matched to a gene: 11. Per the germline V gene, CDR1 is SEHNR and CDR2 is FQNEAQ (reference sequence). In DNA form, the CDR3 reads TGTGCCAGCCGCTCCGGGACAGGGTACTATGAAGCTTTCTTT. The encoded protein is CASRSGTGYYEAFF.

The chain is built from TRBV4-1 and TRBJ1-3, with D tentatively TRBD1 (6 bases). The CDR3 is 18 residues long. CDR1 is MGHRA, CDR2 YSYEKL, per germline. Trimming pared 1 base from V and 0 bases from J, leaving 16 bases between. CDR3 protein: CASSQAQQGALSGNTIYF. CDR3 nucleotides: TGCGCCAGCAGCCAAGCCCAACAGGGAGCTCTCTCTGGAAACACCATATATTTT.

This clone was recorded only once. The V call is TRBV7-8, the J call TRBJ2-1, with TRBD1 matching 7 bases. V was pared by 4 bases and J by 10 bases, with 13 bases of the junction left unmatched. Germline CDR1 SGHVS, CDR2 FQNEAQ. This CDR3 region has 15 residues. This chain's CDR3 is CASSSDLLTGNEQFF. The CDR3 DNA sequence: TGTGCCAGCAGCTCCGACCTCCTGACAGGGAACGAGCAGTTCTTC.

This chain links TRBV6-1 with TRBJ1-5; TRBD1 matches at 9 bases. The trim removed 1 base at V and 6 bases at J, leaving 7 bases unmatched. In germline, CDR1 is MNHNS, CDR2 SASEGT. The CDR3 has 16 residues. The CDR3 here is CASSEVTGGPIQPQHF. CDR3 sequence (DNA): TGTGCCAGCAGTGAAGTCACAGGGGGCCCTATTCAGCCCCAGCATTTT.